These T cell receptor beta chains were read from a single sample in a study of identical twins. MiXCR, applied by TCRdb to the 5' RACE reads, yields one record per CDR3 protein. The data show under 1 million distinct CDR3 sequences, more than 9% seen once. This same sample was also taken into another study, of yellow fever vaccine responses in identical twins.

The sample comprised PBMCs. The receptors originated from a woman aged 18-30 years in good health. The CDR3 runs from the conserved cysteine through the conserved F or W. Fields, in order: clone size, J gene, V gene, D gene, CDR3 protein, CDR3 DNA. D genes are given only for firm matches. Clone size is given for some rows only: seen once, a few or many times, or a class if the clone is expanded.

NA	TRBJ1-2	TRBV12-3/TRBV12-4	TRBD1	CASNGDRAGYTF	TGTGCCAGCAACGGGGACAGGGCTGGCTACACCTTC
few	TRBJ2-1	TRBV20-1	TRBD2	CSGGGRAYNEQFF	TGCAGTGGAGGCGGGAGGGCCTACAATGAGCAGTTCTTC
few	TRBJ2-2	TRBV2	NA	CASSDKITGELFF	TGTGCCAGCAGTGACAAGATCACCGGGGAGCTGTTTTTT
many	TRBJ1-5	TRBV24-1	TRBD1	CATSDVGQGSNQPQHF	TGTGCCACCAGTGATGTGGGACAGGGAAGTAATCAGCCCCAGCATTTT
NA	TRBJ2-3	TRBV19	NA	CASSIWGLGTDTQYF	TGTGCCAGTAGTATTTGGGGTCTCGGCACAGATACGCAGTATTTT
NA	TRBJ2-5	TRBV11-2	TRBD1	CASSLTGGVGETQYF	TGTGCCAGCAGCTTAACAGGGGGAGTGGGAGAGACCCAGTACTTC
few	TRBJ1-1	TRBV12-3/TRBV12-4	NA	CASNLLNTEAFF	TGTGCCAGCAACTTACTGAACACTGAAGCTTTCTTT
NA	TRBJ1-1	TRBV11-2	NA	CASSLTYRVEAFF	TGTGCCAGCAGCTTAACCTACAGGGTTGAAGCTTTCTTT
NA	TRBJ2-1	TRBV5-4	NA	CASSLGTPAYNEQFF	TGTGCCAGCAGCTTGGGAACGCCAGCCTACAATGAGCAGTTCTTC
few	TRBJ2-3	TRBV10-3	TRBD2	CAIRKRGGTDTQYF	TGTGCCATCAGAAAGCGGGGGGGTACAGATACGCAGTATTTT
few	TRBJ2-1	TRBV28	TRBD2	CATEGLADYNEQFF	TGTGCCACCGAGGGACTAGCGGACTACAATGAGCAGTTCTTC
NA	TRBJ2-7	TRBV13	TRBD2	CASSAGPLAGNEQYF	TGTGCCAGCAGCGCCGGCCCACTAGCGGGTAACGAGCAGTACTTC
few	TRBJ2-5	TRBV7-9	TRBD2	CASSLGSSGPQETQYF	TGTGCCAGCAGCTTAGGTTCTAGCGGGCCACAAGAGACCCAGTACTTC
NA	TRBJ2-1	TRBV10-1	NA	CASSVRVGDNEQFF	TGCGCCAGCAGTGTCCGGGTCGGCGACAATGAGCAGTTCTTC
many	TRBJ2-3	TRBV7-8	TRBD2	CASSSSGGGSTDTQYF	TGTGCCAGCAGCTCCTCGGGCGGGGGGAGCACAGATACGCAGTATTTT
few	TRBJ1-2	TRBV12-3/TRBV12-4	NA	CASSSHIAGADYGYTF	TGTGCCAGCAGTTCCCACATCGCAGGGGCGGACTATGGCTACACCTTC
few	TRBJ2-7	TRBV28	NA	CASRARGGSSYEQYF	TGTGCCAGCAGGGCGAGGGGGGGAAGCTCCTACGAGCAGTACTTC
NA	TRBJ2-2	TRBV28	NA	CASSFQGVLAGELFF	TGTGCCAGCAGTTTCCAGGGAGTGCTGGCCGGGGAGCTGTTTTTT
many	TRBJ1-5	TRBV20-1	NA	CSARFGGRPQHF	TGCAGTGCCCGATTCGGGGGACGGCCCCAGCATTTT
NA	TRBJ2-2	TRBV6-5	TRBD2	CASSSSGGSPGELFF	TGTGCCAGCAGTTCTAGCGGGGGGTCGCCCGGGGAGCTGTTTTTT
few	TRBJ2-1	TRBV27	NA	CASSLTRGSYNEQFF	TGTGCCAGCAGTTTGACCCGCGGATCCTACAATGAGCAGTTCTTC
NA	TRBJ2-5	TRBV24-1	NA	CATSRARLGERETQYF	TGTGCCACCAGCAGAGCTAGACTAGGGGAGAGAGAGACCCAGTACTTC
few	TRBJ2-7	TRBV20-1	TRBD1	CSARKGTGTGAYEQYF	TGCAGTGCTAGGAAGGGGACCGGGACAGGGGCCTACGAGCAGTACTTC
few	TRBJ2-3	TRBV28	NA	CASSPIGDTQYF	TGTGCCAGCAGTCCAATTGGGGATACGCAGTATTTT
NA	TRBJ2-7	TRBV29-1	TRBD1	CSERTGGLYEQYF	TGCAGCGAAAGGACAGGGGGTCTCTACGAGCAGTACTTC
NA	TRBJ2-1	TRBV5-1	TRBD2	CASRAPPSGDNNEQFF	TGCGCCAGCAGAGCTCCCCCCAGCGGGGATAACAATGAGCAGTTCTTC
few	TRBJ2-5	TRBV7-9	NA	CASRPVGETQYF	TGTGCCAGCAGGCCAGTCGGCGAGACCCAGTACTTC
many	TRBJ1-2	TRBV5-1	NA	CASSSTSNPYGYTF	TGCGCCAGCAGCTCCACATCCAACCCGTATGGCTACACCTTC
NA	TRBJ1-2	TRBV7-9	TRBD1	CASSRTGGDLLNGYTF	TGTGCCAGCAGCCGGACAGGGGGTGACCTACTCAATGGCTACACCTTC
NA	TRBJ2-3	TRBV20-1	NA	CSARRDYTGTQYF	TGCAGTGCCCGCAGGGATTACACAGGTACGCAGTATTTT
many	TRBJ2-1	TRBV6-6	NA	CASNSMGNEQFF	TGTGCCAGCAATAGTATGGGGAATGAGCAGTTCTTC
few	TRBJ2-2	TRBV12-5	TRBD1	CASGFRTGPTGELFF	TGTGCTAGTGGTTTTCGGACAGGACCCACCGGGGAGCTGTTTTTT
many	TRBJ2-2	TRBV12-3/TRBV12-4	NA	CASSLRQTNTGELFF	TGTGCCAGCAGTTTAAGACAGACGAACACCGGGGAGCTGTTTTTT
NA	TRBJ2-3	TRBV20-1	TRBD2	CSARDPAGGSTDTQYF	TGCAGTGCTAGAGATCCAGCGGGAGGGAGCACAGATACGCAGTATTTT
few	TRBJ1-1	TRBV4-1	NA	CASSQDPNWNTEAFF	TGCGCCAGCAGCCAAGATCCCAACTGGAACACTGAAGCTTTCTTT
few	TRBJ2-1	TRBV28	TRBD2	CASSPPPAGAGKYEQFF	TGTGCCAGCAGTCCCCCCCCAGCGGGAGCAGGAAAGTATGAGCAGTTCTTC
few	TRBJ2-5	TRBV14	NA	CASSQRRSREETQYF	TGTGCCAGCAGCCAACGGCGGTCCCGAGAAGAGACCCAGTACTTC
NA	TRBJ2-5	TRBV20-1	NA	CSARDGGAGLETQYF	TGCAGTGCTAGAGATGGGGGGGCAGGTTTAGAGACCCAGTACTTC
few	TRBJ2-1	TRBV12-3/TRBV12-4	TRBD2	CASSLAQPLAGNRHEQFF	TGTGCCAGCAGTTTAGCCCAGCCACTAGCGGGAAACCGCCATGAGCAGTTCTTC
few	TRBJ2-3	TRBV12-3/TRBV12-4	NA	CASGAVGGDTQYF	TGTGCCAGCGGGGCCGTAGGGGGAGATACGCAGTATTTT
few	TRBJ2-1	TRBV24-1	NA	CATGPGSSYNEQFF	TGTGCCACGGGTCCGGGGAGCTCCTACAATGAGCAGTTCTTC
NA	TRBJ2-2	TRBV29-1	NA	CSVVGGDTGELFF	TGCAGCGTTGTAGGGGGAGACACCGGGGAGCTGTTTTTT
NA	TRBJ2-4	TRBV7-9	TRBD1	CASSLAQGDVKNIQYF	TGTGCCAGCAGCTTGGCTCAGGGGGATGTCAAAAACATTCAGTACTTC
NA	TRBJ2-1	TRBV11-2	TRBD2	CASSPLAGAGNEQFF	TGTGCCAGCAGCCCATTAGCGGGAGCAGGGAATGAGCAGTTCTTC
NA	TRBJ2-5	TRBV12-3/TRBV12-4	NA	CASSRGEGETQYF	TGTGCCAGCTCTAGGGGGGAAGGAGAGACCCAGTACTTC
few	TRBJ2-7	TRBV5-1	TRBD1	CASSLTSGQGIWAYEQYF	TGCGCCAGCAGCTTGACCTCCGGACAGGGAATATGGGCCTACGAGCAGTACTTC
few	TRBJ1-3	TRBV20-1	NA	CSAKSRSGNTIYF	TGCAGTGCTAAGTCCCGCTCTGGAAACACCATATATTTT